These 8 T cell receptor beta chains were sequenced from one sample in a study of radiation and T cells in renal cell carcinoma. TCRdb's copy holds only in-frame clones and misses some; the assay was immunoSEQ multiplex PCR. The sample yields roughly 60,000 clones, roughly 79% seen once. Time point meaning: blood 2 weeks post-SBRT. The sample's treatment: 15 Gy SBRT to primary tumor, nephrectomy 4 weeks later. Sequenced material: blood, taken from a patient whose treatment included radiotherapy and nephrectomy. The receptors were gathered from a man aged 55 to 69 with renal cell carcinoma.

Only a few counts were recorded for this clone. The chain links TRBV18 to TRBJ2-5; possibly TRBD1 for D (6 bases). Germline-derived CDR1 and CDR2 are KGHSH and LQKENI. V was trimmed by 5 bases and J by 4 bases, leaving 14 bases between them. CDR3 length: 14 amino acids. CDR3 in amino acids: CASSAQGISETQYF. CDR3 DNA sequence: TGTGCCAGCTCAGCACAGGGTATCTCAGAGACCCAGTACTTC.

This chain links TRBV30 with TRBJ2-5, with D possibly TRBD1 on 6 matching bases. The germline V and J ends were trimmed by 2 bases and 5 bases, with 18 bases remaining between them. Germline V gene sequence: CDR1 GTSNPN, CDR2 SVGIG (reference sequence). The CDR3 loop spans 15 amino acids. CDR3 amino acids: CAWSYHRDVGETQYF. For the CDR3, the DNA is TGTGCCTGGAGTTATCACAGGGATGTCGGGGAGACCCAGTACTTC.

This clone was recorded only once. This chain connects TRBV28 to TRBJ1-5; TRBD1 matches at 8 bases. After removal of 2 bases from V and 6 bases from J, the junction contained 9 bases not matched to a gene. The CDR3 contains 16 residues. Looked up from germline, CDR1 is MDHEN and CDR2 is SYDVKM. CDR3 bases: TGTGCCAGCAGTTTAGAACAGGGGGTAGTGTTTCAGCCCCAGCATTTT. Translated: CASSLEQGVVFQPQHF.

This clone was seen more than once but under ten times. The CDR3: CASSLLGQGATGEQYF. DNA for the CDR3: TGTGCCAGCAGCTTGCTAGGACAGGGGGCAACGGGGGAGCAGTACTTC. The rearrangement links TRBV5-6 to TRBJ2-7; 11 bases align to TRBD1. V lost 1 base and J lost 7; bases outside the gene matches: 10. This CDR3 contains 16 residues. Germline CDR1 is SGHDT and CDR2 is YYEEEE. Based on the CDR3 plus reference TRBV5-6 and TRBJ2-7, the full variable domain is DAGVTQSPTHLIKTRGQQVTLRCSPKSGHDTVSWYQQALGQGPQFIFQYYEEEERQRGNFPDRFSGHQFPNYSSELNVNALLLGDSALYLCASSLLGQGATGEQYFGPGTRLTVT.

This chain uses TRBV5-4 with TRBJ1-2; D gene ambiguous. The germline V gene encodes CDR1 SGHNT and CDR2 YYREEE (reference sequence). The V end was cut by 0 bases, the J end by 7 bases, with 7 bases between. CDR3 length: 12 amino acids. The CDR3, as DNA: TGTGCCAGCAGCTTGGTGGCGTCTGGCTACACCTTC. Protein product: CASSLVASGYTF.

The chain joins TRBV7-9 to TRBJ1-1, with 8 bases identical to TRBD1. The CDR3 is 14 amino acids. Germline CDR1 is SEHNR and CDR2 is FQNEAQ (reference sequence). V lost 7 bases and J lost 0; bases outside the gene matches: 4. The CDR3 coding sequence is TGTGCCAGCATGCGGACAGGGTTGAACACTGAAGCTTTCTTT. It codes for CASMRTGLNTEAFF. Complete variable domain (other parts from reference TRBV7-9 and TRBJ1-1): DTGVSQNPRHKITKRGQNVTFRCDPISEHNRLYWYRQTLGQGPEFLTYFQNEAQLEKSRLLSDRFSAERPKGSFSTLEIQRTEQGDSAMYLCASMRTGLNTEAFFGQGTRLTVV.

The CDR3 loop is CASSPTGRGSSYEQYF. The CDR3 bases are TGTGCCAGCAGCCCAACAGGGCGGGGCAGCTCCTACGAGCAGTACTTC. The V gene is TRBV7-8, the J gene TRBJ2-7; tentatively, D is TRBD1 or TRBD2 (6 bases each). The germline V gene encodes CDR1 SGHVS and CDR2 FQNEAQ. V lost 5 bases to trimming and J lost 0 bases, with 17 bases between them. This CDR3 spans 16 amino acids.

This chain links TRBV7-2 with TRBJ2-5; TRBD2 might be the D (7 bases). Germline lookup yields CDR1 SGHTA and CDR2 FQGNSA. The CDR3 contains 14 residues. Trimming shortened V by 1 base and J by 4 bases, and 10 bases separated the two germline ends. The CDR3 sequence: CASSLVAGAETQYF. The CDR3 DNA is TGTGCCAGCAGCTTAGTGGCGGGGGCAGAGACCCAGTACTTC.